One and the same sample provided the 2 T cell receptor beta chains below, sequenced in a study of blood T cell repertoires in COVID-19. Profiling relied on immunoSEQ multiplex PCR, and the TCRdb table lists in-frame clones only, not all of them. The sample carries some 150,000 clones, more than 70% recorded once. Sequenced material: peripheral blood. Receptors originate from a human donor in a cohort sampled during active COVID-19.

The chain has TRBV28 and TRBJ2-1, with a weak D call TRBD2 (5 bases). CDR1 and CDR2 from the germline V gene are MDHEN and SYDVKM. The CDR3 is 12 residues long. V lost 4 bases, J lost 9 bases, and 10 bases lay in between. The DNA of the CDR3 is TGTGCCAGCAGTTCAACTAGGGCTGAGCAGTTCTTC. Protein product: CASSSTRAEQFF.

The chain couples TRBV27 to TRBJ2-7, with D perhaps matching TRBD1 (6 bases). Germline lookup yields CDR1 MNHEY and CDR2 SMNVEV (reference sequence). The CDR3 has 12 residues. V lost 6 bases and J lost 5, with 11 bases in between. The DNA for the CDR3 is TGTGCCAGCAGCCTACAGGGAAACGAGCAGTACTTC. Translating gives CASSLQGNEQYF.